This TCR beta chain stems from a study of CD8+CD57+ T cells in acquired aplastic anemia. Overall study: Sorted cells (CD4+ and CD8+) yielded DNA amounts that averaged about 2.9 ug.

By flow cytometry, patients selected for sequencing had shown an expansion of CD8+CD57+ cells. Patients were treatment-naive when blood was sampled. Genomic DNA provided the template from which TCR beta VDJ and CDR3 profiles were obtained. TCRdb passed the reads through MiXCR, listing each CDR3 protein once. The sample has about 200,000 distinct CDR3 sequences, over 55% seen once; the top ten hold roughly 50%. There are 15 residues in the CDR3. With 5 bases removed from V and 0 bases from J, the gap between germline ends came to 13 bases. From germline, CDR1 is SGHTA and CDR2 FQGNSA. The sequencing input was sorted CD4+, CD8+, or CD8+CD57+ T cells (not recorded which) from PBMCs. This rearrangement joins TRBV7-2 to TRBJ1-1; the D gene is possibly TRBD1 (6 bases). This TCR came from a human donor with aplastic anemia. CDR3: CASSQTGTLNTEAFF. The CDR3 region has the DNA TGTGCCAGCAGCCAAACCGGGACACTGAACACTGAAGCTTTCTTT.